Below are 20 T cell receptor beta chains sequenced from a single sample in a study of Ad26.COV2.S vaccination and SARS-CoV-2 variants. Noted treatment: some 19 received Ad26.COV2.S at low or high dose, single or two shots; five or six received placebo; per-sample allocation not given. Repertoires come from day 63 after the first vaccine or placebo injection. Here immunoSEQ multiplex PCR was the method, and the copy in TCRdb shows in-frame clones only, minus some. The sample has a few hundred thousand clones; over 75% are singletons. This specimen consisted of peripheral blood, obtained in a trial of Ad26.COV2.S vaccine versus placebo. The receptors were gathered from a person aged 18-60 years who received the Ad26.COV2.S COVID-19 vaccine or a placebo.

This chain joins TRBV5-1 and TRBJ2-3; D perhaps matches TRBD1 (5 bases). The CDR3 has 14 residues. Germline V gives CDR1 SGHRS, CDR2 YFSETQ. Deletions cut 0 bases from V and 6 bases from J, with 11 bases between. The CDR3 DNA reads TGCGCCAGCAGCTTGGAACAGGTATACGATACGCAGTATTTT. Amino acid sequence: CASSLEQVYDTQYF.

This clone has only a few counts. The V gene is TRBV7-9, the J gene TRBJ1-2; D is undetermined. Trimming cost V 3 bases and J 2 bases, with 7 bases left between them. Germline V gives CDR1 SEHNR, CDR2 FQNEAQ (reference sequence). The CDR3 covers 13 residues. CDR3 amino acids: CASSFAGNYGYTF. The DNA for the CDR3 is TGTGCCAGCAGCTTCGCCGGCAACTATGGCTACACCTTC.

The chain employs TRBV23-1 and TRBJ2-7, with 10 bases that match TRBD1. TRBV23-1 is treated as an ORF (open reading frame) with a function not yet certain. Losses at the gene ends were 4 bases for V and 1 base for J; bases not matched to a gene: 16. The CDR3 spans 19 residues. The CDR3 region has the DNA TGCGCCAGCAGTCCCCATACCCCCCGGGACAGGGGATCGTCCTACGAGCAGTACTTC. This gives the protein CASSPHTPRDRGSSYEQYF.

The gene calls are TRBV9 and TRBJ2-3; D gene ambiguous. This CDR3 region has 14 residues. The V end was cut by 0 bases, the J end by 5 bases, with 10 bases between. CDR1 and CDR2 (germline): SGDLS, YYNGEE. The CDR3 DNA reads TGTGCCAGCAGCGTAGGGAGCATCAGAGATACGCAGTATTTT. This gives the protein CASSVGSIRDTQYF.

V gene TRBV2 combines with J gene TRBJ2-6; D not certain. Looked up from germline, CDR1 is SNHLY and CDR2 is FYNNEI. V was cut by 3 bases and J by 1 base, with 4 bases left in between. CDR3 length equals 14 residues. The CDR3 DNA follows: TGTGCCAGCAGTGATCGGTCTGGGGCCAACGTCCTGACTTTC. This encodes CASSDRSGANVLTF. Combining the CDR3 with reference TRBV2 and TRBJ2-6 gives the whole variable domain EPEVTQTPSHQVTQMGQEVILRCVPISNHLYFYWYRQILGQKVEFLVSFYNNEISEKSEIFDDQFSVERPDGSNFTLKIRSTKLEDSAMYFCASSDRSGANVLTFGAGSRLTVL.

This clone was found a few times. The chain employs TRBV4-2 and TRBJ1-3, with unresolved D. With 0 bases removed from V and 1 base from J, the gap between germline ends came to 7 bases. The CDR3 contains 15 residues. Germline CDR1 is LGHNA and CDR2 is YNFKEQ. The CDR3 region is CASSQDLLSGNTIYF. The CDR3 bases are TGTGCCAGCAGCCAAGACTTGCTATCTGGAAACACCATATATTTT.

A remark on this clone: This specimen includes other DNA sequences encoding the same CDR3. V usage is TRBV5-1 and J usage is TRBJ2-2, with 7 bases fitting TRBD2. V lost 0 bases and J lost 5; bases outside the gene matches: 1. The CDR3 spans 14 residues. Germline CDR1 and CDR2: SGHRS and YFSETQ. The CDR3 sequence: CASSLAGGTGELFF. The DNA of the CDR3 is TGCGCCAGCAGCTTGGCCGGGGGGACCGGGGAGCTGTTTTTT.

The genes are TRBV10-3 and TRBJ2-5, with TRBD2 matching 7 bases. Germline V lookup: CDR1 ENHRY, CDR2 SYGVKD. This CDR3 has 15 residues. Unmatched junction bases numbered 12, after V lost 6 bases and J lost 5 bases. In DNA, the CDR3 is TGTGCCATCAGGGGGGGGACTGGGGATTGGGAGACCCAGTACTTC. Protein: CAIRGGTGDWETQYF.

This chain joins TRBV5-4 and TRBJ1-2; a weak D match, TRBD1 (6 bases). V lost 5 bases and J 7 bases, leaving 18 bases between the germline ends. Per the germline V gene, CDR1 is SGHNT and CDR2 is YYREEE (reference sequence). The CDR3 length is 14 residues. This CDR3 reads CASRAVGGPSGYTF. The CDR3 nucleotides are TGTGCCAGCAGGGCTGTCGGGGGGCCGTCTGGCTACACCTTC.

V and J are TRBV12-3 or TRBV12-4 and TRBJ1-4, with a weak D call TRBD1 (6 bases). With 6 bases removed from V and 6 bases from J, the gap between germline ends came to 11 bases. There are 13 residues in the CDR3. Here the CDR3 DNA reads TGTGCCAGCAGGCTAGGGGGAGATGAAAAACTGTTTTTT. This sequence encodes CASRLGGDEKLFF.

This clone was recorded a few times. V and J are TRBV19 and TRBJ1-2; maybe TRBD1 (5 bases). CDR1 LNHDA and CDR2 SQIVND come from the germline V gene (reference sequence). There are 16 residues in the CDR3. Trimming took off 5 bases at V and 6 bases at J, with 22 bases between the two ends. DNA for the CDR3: TGTGCCAGTAGTGATCATAGGGGAGCCGGTACCGATGGCTACACCTTC. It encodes CASSDHRGAGTDGYTF.

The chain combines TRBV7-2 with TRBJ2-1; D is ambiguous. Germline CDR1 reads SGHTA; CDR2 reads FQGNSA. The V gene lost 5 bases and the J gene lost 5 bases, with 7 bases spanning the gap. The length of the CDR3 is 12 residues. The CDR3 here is CASSHINNEQFF. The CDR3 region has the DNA TGTGCCAGCAGCCATATAAACAATGAGCAGTTCTTC.

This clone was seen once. This chain's CDR3 is CASRPDSDYGYTF. The CDR3 DNA is TGTGCCAGCAGGCCCGATTCAGACTATGGCTACACCTTC. The rearrangement links TRBV6-5 to TRBJ1-2; D is unclear. Germline assignment: CDR1 MNHEY and CDR2 SVGAGI. The CDR3 has 13 residues. V dropped 6 bases and J dropped 3 bases, with 11 bases sitting between them.

The CDR3 DNA sequence: TGTGCCAGCAGCGGCCAGACAGGGGGTGGGAATGAGCAGTTCTTC. This gives the protein CASSGQTGGGNEQFF. The chain combines TRBV7-2 with TRBJ2-1; 9 positions match TRBD1. V dropped 5 bases and J dropped 7; count of bases not matched to a gene: 9. CDR1 SGHTA and CDR2 FQGNSA come from the germline V gene. The CDR3 consists of 15 residues.

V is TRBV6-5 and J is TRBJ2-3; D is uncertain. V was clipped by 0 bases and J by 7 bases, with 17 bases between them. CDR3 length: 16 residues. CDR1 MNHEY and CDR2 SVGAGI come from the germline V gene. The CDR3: CASSYSVPQQMNTQYF. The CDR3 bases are TGTGCCAGCAGTTACTCGGTCCCCCAGCAAATGAATACGCAGTATTTT.

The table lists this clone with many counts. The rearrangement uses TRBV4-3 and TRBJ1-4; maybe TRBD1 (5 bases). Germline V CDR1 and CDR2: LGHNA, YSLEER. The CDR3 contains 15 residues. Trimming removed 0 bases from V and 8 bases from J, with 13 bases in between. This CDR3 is CASSQEGYKGEKLFF. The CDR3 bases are TGCGCCAGCAGCCAAGAGGGGTATAAGGGGGAAAAACTGTTTTTT.

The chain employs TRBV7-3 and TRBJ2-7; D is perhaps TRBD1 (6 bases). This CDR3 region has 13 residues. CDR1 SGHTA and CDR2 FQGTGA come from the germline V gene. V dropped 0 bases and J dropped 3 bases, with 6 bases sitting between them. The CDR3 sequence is CASSLTGGYEQYF. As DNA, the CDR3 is TGTGCCAGCAGCTTAACAGGGGGCTACGAGCAGTACTTC.

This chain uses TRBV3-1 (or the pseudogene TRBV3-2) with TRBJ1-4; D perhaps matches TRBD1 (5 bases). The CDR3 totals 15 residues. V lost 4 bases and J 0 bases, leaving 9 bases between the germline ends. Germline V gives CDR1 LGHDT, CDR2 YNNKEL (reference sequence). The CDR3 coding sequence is TGTGCCAGCAGCCCCGACAGAGCAACTAATGAAAAACTGTTTTTT. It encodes CASSPDRATNEKLFF.

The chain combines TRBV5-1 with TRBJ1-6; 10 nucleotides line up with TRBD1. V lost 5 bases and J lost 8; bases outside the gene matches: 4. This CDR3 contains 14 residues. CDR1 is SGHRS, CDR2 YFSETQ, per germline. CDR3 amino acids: CASSPGTGDSPLHF. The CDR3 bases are TGCGCCAGCAGTCCGGGGACAGGGGATTCACCCCTCCACTTT.

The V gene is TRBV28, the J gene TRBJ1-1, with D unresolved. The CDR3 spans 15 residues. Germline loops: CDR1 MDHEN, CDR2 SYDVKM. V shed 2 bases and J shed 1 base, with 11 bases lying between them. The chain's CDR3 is CASSLRGPGNTEAFF. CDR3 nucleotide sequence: TGTGCCAGCAGTTTACGGGGTCCCGGGAACACTGAAGCTTTCTTT.